What follows describes a single T cell receptor (beta chain). Its antigen is undetermined. Collection of lesional scalp punch biopsies and peripheral blood was performed in alopecia areata patients. Extracted RNA was reverse transcribed, and the resulting cDNA served as sequencing template. Generated by immunoSEQ multiplex PCR, the TCRdb table keeps only in-frame clones and is missing some. The repertoire consists of some 240,000 clones, with approximately 61% occurring once and the leading ten covering less than 0.6%. The CDR3 contains 14 residues. CDR1 and CDR2 (germline): SGHVS, FQNEAQ. The V segment lost 4 bases and the J segment 7 bases; nucleotides outside the gene matches: 7. The data are from a study of CD8+ T cells in alopecia areata. On the study more broadly: Tofacitinib ran for 6 to 18 months before 6 months off drug.

Study-level points and caveats: Scalp specimens additionally yield sequences from normal skin's resident alphabeta T cells. Unlike in mice, where it was clearer, TCR sharing across patients was less clear, possibly HLA-related.

The chain is built from TRBV7-8 and TRBJ1-2; 9 bases are shared with TRBD1. The TCR sequence derives from a human donor with alopecia areata. The input for sequencing was CD4+ T cells sorted from blood, taken at week 0. The CDR3 region is CASSSGTGFVGYTF. In nucleotides, the CDR3 is TGTGCCAGCAGCTCCGGGACAGGGTTCGTTGGCTACACCTTC.